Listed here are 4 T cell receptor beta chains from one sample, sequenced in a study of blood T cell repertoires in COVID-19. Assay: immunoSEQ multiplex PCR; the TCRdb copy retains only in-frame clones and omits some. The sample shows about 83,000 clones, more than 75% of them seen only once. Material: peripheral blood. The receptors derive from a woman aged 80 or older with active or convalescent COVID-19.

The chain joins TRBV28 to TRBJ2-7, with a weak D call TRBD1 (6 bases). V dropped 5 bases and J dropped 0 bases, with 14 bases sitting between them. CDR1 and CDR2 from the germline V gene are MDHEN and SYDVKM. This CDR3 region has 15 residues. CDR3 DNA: TGTGCCAGCAGTGTGCCGGGACAACTCTCCTACGAGCAGTACTTC. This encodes CASSVPGQLSYEQYF.

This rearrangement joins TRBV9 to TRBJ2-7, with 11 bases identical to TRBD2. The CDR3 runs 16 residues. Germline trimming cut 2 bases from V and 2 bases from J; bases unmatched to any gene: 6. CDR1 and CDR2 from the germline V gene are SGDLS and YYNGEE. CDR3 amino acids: CASSVSTSGGPYEQYF. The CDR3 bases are TGTGCCAGCAGCGTGAGTACTAGCGGGGGACCCTACGAGCAGTACTTC.

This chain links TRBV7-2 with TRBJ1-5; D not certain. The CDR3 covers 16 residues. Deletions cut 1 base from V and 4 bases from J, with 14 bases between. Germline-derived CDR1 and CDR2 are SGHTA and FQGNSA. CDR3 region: CASSLVEGGFNQPQHF. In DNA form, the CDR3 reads TGTGCCAGCAGCTTAGTTGAGGGAGGTTTTAATCAGCCCCAGCATTTT.

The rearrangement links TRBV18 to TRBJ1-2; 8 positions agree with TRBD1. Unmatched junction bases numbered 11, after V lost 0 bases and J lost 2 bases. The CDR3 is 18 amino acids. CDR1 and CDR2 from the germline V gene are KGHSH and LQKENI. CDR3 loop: CASSPPTRGAGGNYGYTF. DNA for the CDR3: TGTGCCAGCTCACCACCAACGCGAGGGGCAGGGGGCAACTATGGCTACACCTTC.